This T cell receptor (beta chain) was identified in a study of radiation and T cells in renal cell carcinoma. TCRdb keeps only in-frame clones here, not all; method: immunoSEQ multiplex PCR. Of 9,000 or so clones in the sample, roughly 60% were seen once. The sample's treatment: treatment-naive control, cytoreductive nephrectomy. Trimming left V 3 bases short and J 1 base short, with 22 bases between. CDR3 length equals 18 residues. In germline, CDR1 is SGHDT, CDR2 YYEEEE. Details on this clone: Its antigen is currently unknown.

Overall study results and limits: Irradiated tumors held more dominant CDR3 motifs than control tumors. Top 100 clonotypes averaged around 50% in irradiated versus around 45% in nephrectomy-only tumors.

The J gene is TRBJ1-1, the V gene TRBV5-6; D possibly corresponds to TRBD1 (5 bases). The sequencing used tumor tissue, collected from a patient whose treatment was nephrectomy without radiotherapy. The sequence was collected from a man between 60 and 75 years old with renal cell carcinoma. The CDR3 coding sequence is TGTGCCAGCAGCTCGCAGAGTGGTTTTGGGGGTACGAACACTGAAGCTTTCTTT. As protein: CASSSQSGFGGTNTEAFF.